The TCR beta chain described here comes from a study of beta chain features in type 1 diabetes (dated by TCRdb to the late 2010s). Notes on the research overall: Mean age, gender distribution, total cell number and subset yield did not differ between patients and healthy donors. A total of roughly 100 million sorted cells were examined across all samples, and a strong correlation was observed between cell number per subset and RNA yield. The study compared the TCRB repertoires of sorted circulating CD4+ T cell subsets in recently diagnosed type 1 diabetes patients with those in matched healthy donors. Regulatory and stem cell-like memory subsets were isolated from only 8 patients and roughly 8 healthy donors, whereas naive and central memory subsets came from all 28 donors.

This clone came up a few times. It lacks a known antigen. Per-nucleotide qualities are absent, and no much larger clonotype sits a single base away. Results the study describes overall, beyond this receptor: Sequencing cDNA rather than genomic DNA could over-represent highly expressing activated cells, although activation and CD3 levels did not differ between groups. Patients with type 1 diabetes made fewer insertions and deleted more nucleotides at VDJ recombination sites, implying thymic rearrangement abnormalities. Type 1 diabetes patients showed a moderate but significant shortening of TCRB CDR3 length in all four CD4+ subsets. Naive, central memory and regulatory TCRB repertoires appeared more similar among patients than among healthy donors. Because the HLA sub-analyses included only small numbers of individuals, any influence of HLA type on TCRB rearrangement was left unresolved. Shorter templates might have been favored by PCR, but patient and control samples were amplified and corrected together, so both groups would have been affected equally by any skew.

The entire isolated RNA was reverse transcribed using the High Capacity cDNA Reverse Transcription Kit, and thus expressed TCRB transcripts were sequenced. Naive, central memory and regulatory T cell samples underwent deep immunoSEQ sequencing, averaging about 3.3 million total reads per sample. After sorted cells were lysed in RLT buffer, RNA was extracted with DNase-treated RNeasy Micro or Mini kits, with the choice depending on cell number. To prevent cross-contamination, each cell subset was processed individually, whereas patient and healthy donor samples were processed jointly. The immunoSEQ multiplex PCR was used to amplify TCRB sequences from cDNA, yielding 87-bp fragments that span the CDR3 region. The amplicons were sequenced using the Illumina HiSeq platform. On the authors' methods: PCR bias was computationally corrected using synthetic template baselines, reads within Hamming distance 2 were collapsed, and singletons that could not be merged were discarded. Reads were aligned against IMGT so that V, D and J genes, CDR3 length and insertions or deletions at six rearrangement sites could be assigned. Within each subset, clonotype counts were normalized to sorted cell number, after which true diversity and Gini coefficients were computed with the tcR R package. The overlap coefficient, calculated on TCRB nucleotide sequences, was used to quantify repertoire sharing. TCRdb provides this immuneACCESS table in a form limited to in-frame rearrangements. Some clones are lacking; in checked studies, under half of them reflect an unresolved V gene, and why the rest are absent is not known. V and J calls and clone size come straight from that table; D and trimming were deduced from the DNA. The sample table holds 120,000 to 150,000 clones, of which 10% to 15% were seen once. 1.3% of the sample lies in the top ten.

From each donor, a single peripheral blood sample of around 120 mL on average was drawn into heparinised tubes. A BD FACSAria II was used to sort naive, central memory, regulatory and stem cell-like memory CD4+ T cells with a panel that included CD45RO, CCR7, CD25, CD127, CD95 and CD27. All sorted populations exceeded 95% purity. PBMCs were isolated right away by Lymphoprep density gradient centrifugation and were stained directly, without culture. So that batch effects would be minimized, each experiment stained and sorted samples in pairs, pairing one healthy donor with one patient. CDR1 and CDR2 are drawn from the germline V gene: KGHSH, LQKENI. V is pared back by 6 bases and J by 1 base, with 15 bases lying between the germline termini. The CDR3, from cysteine to phenylalanine, totals 15 residues. The kept DNA is CDR3 alone, 45 bases in frame from the first base.

This clonotype originated in a man aged 18 to 30 with type 1 diabetes. Recombination joined TRBV18 with TRBJ2-5, and possibly TRBD1, on 6 matching bases. Sequencing used central memory CD4+ T cells from blood. The CDR3 region has the sequence CASSRSRGPQETQYF. The DNA sequence follows: TGTGCCAGCTCGAGAAGCAGGGGTCCCCAAGAGACCCAGTACTTC.